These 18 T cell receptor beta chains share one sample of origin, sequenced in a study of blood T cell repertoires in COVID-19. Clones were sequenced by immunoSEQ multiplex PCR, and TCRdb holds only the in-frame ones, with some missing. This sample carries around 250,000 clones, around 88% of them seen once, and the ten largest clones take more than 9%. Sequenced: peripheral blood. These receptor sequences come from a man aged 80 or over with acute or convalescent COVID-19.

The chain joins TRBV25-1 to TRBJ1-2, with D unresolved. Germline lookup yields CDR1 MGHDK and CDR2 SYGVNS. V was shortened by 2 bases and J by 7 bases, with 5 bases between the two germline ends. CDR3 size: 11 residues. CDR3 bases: TGTGCCAGCAGTGAACTGAGTGGCTACACCTTC. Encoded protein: CASSELSGYTF.

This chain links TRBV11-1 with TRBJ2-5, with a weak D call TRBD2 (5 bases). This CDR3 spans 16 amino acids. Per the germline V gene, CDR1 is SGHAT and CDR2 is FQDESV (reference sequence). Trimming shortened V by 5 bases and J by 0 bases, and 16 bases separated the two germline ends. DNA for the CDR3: TGTGCCAGCAGCCAAGAGGGAGAAAAGTACCAAGAGACCCAGTACTTC. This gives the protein CASSQEGEKYQETQYF.

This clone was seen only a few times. CDR3: CASSQDLGNYGYTF. CDR3 DNA: TGTGCCAGCAGCCAAGATCTCGGGAACTATGGCTACACCTTC. The rearrangement joins TRBV4-2 to TRBJ1-2; D gene ambiguous. Per the germline V gene, CDR1 is LGHNA and CDR2 is YNFKEQ. V lost 0 bases, J lost 2 bases, and 7 bases lay in between. The CDR3 runs 14 residues.

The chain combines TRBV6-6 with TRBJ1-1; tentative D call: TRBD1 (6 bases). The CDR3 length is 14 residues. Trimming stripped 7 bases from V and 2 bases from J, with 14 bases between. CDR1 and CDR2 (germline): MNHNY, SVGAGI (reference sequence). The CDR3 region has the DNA TGTGCCAGCACCGACGGGGGGCGCAACACTGAAGCTTTCTTT. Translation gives CASTDGGRNTEAFF.

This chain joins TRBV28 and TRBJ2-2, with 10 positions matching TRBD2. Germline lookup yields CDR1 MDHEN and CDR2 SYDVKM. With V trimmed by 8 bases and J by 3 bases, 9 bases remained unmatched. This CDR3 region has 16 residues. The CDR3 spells CASLLWTSGYTGELFF. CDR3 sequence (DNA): TGTGCCAGCCTTCTCTGGACTAGCGGTTACACCGGGGAGCTGTTTTTT.

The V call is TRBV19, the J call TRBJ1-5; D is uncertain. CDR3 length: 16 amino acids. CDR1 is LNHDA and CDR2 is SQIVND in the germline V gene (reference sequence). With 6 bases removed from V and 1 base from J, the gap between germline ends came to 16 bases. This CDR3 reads CASRSTAGLSNQPQHF. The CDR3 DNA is TGTGCCAGTAGGAGTACCGCTGGACTGAGCAATCAGCCCCAGCATTTT. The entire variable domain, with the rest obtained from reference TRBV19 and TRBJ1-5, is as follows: DGGITQSPKYLFRKEGQNVTLSCEQNLNHDAMYWYRQDPGQGLRLIYYSQIVNDFQKGDIAEGYSVSREKKESFPLTVTSAQKNPTAFYLCASRSTAGLSNQPQHFGDGTRLSIL.

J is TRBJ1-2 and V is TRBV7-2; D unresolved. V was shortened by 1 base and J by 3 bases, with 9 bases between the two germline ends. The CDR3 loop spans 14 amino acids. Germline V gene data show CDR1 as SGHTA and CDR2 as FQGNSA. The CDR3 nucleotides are TGTGCCAGCAGCTTAGGAGGGCGGGACTATGGCTACACCTTC. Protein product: CASSLGGRDYGYTF.

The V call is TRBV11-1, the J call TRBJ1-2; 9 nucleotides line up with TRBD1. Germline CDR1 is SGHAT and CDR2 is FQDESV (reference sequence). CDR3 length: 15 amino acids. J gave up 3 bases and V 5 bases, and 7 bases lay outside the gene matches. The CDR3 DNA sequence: TGTGCCAGCAGCGCCGGGACAGGGAGCGACTATGGCTACACCTTC. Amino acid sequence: CASSAGTGSDYGYTF.

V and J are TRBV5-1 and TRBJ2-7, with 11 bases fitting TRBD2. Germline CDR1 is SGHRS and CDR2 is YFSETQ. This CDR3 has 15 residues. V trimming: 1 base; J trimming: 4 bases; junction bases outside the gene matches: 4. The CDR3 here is CASSLLAGGRYEQYF. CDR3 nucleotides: TGCGCCAGCAGCTTGCTAGCGGGAGGCAGATACGAGCAGTACTTC. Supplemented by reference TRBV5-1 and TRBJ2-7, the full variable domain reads KAGVTQTPRYLIKTRGQQVTLSCSPISGHRSVSWYQQTPGQGLQFLFEYFSETQRNKGNFPGRFSGRQFSNSRSEMNVSTLELGDSALYLCASSLLAGGRYEQYFGPGTRLTVT.

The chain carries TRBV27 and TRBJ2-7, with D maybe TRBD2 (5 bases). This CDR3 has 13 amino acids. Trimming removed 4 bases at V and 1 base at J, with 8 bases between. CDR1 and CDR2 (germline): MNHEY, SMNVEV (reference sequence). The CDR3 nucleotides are TGTGCCAGCAGTTCCAGCGGTTCCTACGAGCAGTACTTC. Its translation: CASSSSGSYEQYF.

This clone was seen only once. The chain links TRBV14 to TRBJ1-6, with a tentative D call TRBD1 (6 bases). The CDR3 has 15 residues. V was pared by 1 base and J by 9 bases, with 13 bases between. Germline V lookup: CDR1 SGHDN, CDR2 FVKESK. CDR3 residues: CASSQAMAGVSPLHF. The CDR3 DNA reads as TGTGCCAGCAGCCAAGCGATGGCAGGGGTTTCACCCCTCCACTTT.

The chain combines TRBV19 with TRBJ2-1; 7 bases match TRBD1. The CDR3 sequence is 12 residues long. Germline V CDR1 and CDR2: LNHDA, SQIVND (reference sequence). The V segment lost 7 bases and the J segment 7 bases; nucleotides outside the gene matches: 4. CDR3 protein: CASNTRGNEQFF. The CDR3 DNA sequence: TGTGCCAGTAACACCAGGGGGAATGAGCAGTTCTTC.

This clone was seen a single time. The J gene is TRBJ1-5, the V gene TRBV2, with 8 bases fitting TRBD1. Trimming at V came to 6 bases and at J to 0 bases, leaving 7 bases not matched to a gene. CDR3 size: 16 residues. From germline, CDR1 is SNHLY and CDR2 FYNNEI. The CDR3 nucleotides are TGTGCCAGCAGCCAGCGCGGACAGGGTAGCAATCAGCCCCAGCATTTT. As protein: CASSQRGQGSNQPQHF.

The CDR3 nucleotides are TGTGCCAGCAGCCCCGACAGGGGCAATCAGCCCCAGCATTTT. Amino acid sequence: CASSPDRGNQPQHF. The rearrangement joins TRBV7-2 to TRBJ1-5; 7 bases fit TRBD1. There are 14 residues in the CDR3. V gave up 5 bases and J gave up 2 bases; unmatched junction bases: 3. Germline V lookup: CDR1 SGHTA, CDR2 FQGNSA.

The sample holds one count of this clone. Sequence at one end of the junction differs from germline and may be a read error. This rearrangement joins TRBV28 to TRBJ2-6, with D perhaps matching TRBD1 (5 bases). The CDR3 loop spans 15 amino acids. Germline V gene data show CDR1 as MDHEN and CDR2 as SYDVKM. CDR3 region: CASSLDTSGANVPTF. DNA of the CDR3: TGTGCCAGCAGTCTTGACACCTCTGGGGCCAACGTCCCGACTTTC.

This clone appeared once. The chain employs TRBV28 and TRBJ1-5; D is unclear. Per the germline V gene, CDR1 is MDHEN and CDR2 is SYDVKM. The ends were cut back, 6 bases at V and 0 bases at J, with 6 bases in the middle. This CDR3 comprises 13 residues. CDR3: CASSGNSNQPQHF. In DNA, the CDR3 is TGTGCCAGCAGCGGGAATAGCAATCAGCCCCAGCATTTT. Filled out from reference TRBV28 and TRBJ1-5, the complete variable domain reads DVKVTQSSRYLVKRTGEKVFLECVQDMDHENMFWYRQDPGLGLRLIYFSYDVKMKEKGDIPEGYSVSREKKERFSLILESASTNQTSMYLCASSGNSNQPQHFGDGTRLSIL.

The DNA for the CDR3 is TGCAGCACCACAGGGGGCGCCGGTGAATCTGAAGCTTTCTTT. Its protein product is CSTTGGAGESEAFF. The chain couples TRBV29-1 to TRBJ1-1; 9 bases line up with TRBD1. The CDR3 extends over 14 amino acids. V trimming: 8 bases; J trimming: 6 bases; junction bases outside the gene matches: 13. Per germline, CDR1 SQVTM and CDR2 ANQGSEA.

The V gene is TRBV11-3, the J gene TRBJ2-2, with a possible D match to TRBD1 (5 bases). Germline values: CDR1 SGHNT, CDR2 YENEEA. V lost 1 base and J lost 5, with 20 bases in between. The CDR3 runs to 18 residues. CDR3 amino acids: CASSLVIAGAPLTGELFF. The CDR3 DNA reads TGTGCCAGCAGCTTAGTTATCGCTGGGGCACCGCTGACCGGGGAGCTGTTTTTT.